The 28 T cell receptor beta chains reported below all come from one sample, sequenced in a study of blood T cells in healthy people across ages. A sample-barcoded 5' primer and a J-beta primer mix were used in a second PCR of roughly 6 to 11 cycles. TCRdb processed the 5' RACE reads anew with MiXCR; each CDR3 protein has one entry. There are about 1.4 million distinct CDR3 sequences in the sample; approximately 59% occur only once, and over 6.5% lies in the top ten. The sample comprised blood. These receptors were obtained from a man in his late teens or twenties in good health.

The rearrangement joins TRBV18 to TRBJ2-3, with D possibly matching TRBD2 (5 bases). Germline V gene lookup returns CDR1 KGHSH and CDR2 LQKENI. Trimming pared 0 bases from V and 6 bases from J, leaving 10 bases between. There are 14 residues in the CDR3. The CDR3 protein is CASSPPLASDTQYF. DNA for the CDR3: TGTGCCAGCTCACCACCTCTAGCCAGCGATACGCAGTATTTT.

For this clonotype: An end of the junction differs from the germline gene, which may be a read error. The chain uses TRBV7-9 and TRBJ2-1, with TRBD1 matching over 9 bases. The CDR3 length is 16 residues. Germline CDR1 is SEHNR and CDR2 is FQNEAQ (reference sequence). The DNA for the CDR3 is TGTGCCAGCAGCTCCATAGGACAGGGGTCCTACGATGAGCAGTTCTTC. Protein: CASSSIGQGSYDEQFF.

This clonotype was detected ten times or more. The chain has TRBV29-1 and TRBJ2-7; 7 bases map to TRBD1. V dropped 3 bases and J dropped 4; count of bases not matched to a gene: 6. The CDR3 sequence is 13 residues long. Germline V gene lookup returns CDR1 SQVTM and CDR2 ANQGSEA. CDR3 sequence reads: CSVERGGGYEQYF. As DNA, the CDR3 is TGCAGCGTTGAGAGAGGGGGCGGTTACGAGCAGTACTTC.

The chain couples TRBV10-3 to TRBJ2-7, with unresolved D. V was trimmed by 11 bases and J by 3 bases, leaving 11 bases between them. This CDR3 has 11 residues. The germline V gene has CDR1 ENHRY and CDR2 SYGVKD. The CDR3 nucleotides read TGTGCCGCGCGGCAGAGCTACGAGCAGTACTTC. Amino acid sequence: CAARQSYEQYF.

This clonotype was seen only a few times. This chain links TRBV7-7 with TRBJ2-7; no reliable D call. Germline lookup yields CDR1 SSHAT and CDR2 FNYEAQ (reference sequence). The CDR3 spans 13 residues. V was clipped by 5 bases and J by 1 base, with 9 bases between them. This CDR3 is CASSVLGSYEQYF. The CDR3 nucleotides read TGTGCCAGCAGCGTCCTTGGATCCTACGAGCAGTACTTC.

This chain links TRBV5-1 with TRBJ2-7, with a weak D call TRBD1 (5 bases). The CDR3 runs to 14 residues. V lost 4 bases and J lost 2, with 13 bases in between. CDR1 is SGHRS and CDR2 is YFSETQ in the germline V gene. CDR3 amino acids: CASSVAGNPYEQYF. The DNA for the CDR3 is TGCGCCAGCAGCGTGGCAGGGAACCCCTACGAGCAGTACTTC.

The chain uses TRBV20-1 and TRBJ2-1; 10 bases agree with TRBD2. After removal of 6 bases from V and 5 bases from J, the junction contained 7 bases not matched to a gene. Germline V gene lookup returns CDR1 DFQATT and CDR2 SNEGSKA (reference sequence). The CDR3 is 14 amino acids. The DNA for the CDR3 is TGCAGTGCCCGACTAGCGGGCGTAAACAATGAGCAGTTCTTC. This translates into CSARLAGVNNEQFF.

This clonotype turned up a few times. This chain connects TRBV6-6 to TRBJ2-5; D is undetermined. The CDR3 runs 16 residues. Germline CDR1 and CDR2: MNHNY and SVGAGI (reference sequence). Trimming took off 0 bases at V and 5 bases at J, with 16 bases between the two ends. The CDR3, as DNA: TGTGCCAGCAGTTACTCGAAGGCAGACCCCCGGGAGACCCAGTACTTC. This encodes CASSYSKADPRETQYF.

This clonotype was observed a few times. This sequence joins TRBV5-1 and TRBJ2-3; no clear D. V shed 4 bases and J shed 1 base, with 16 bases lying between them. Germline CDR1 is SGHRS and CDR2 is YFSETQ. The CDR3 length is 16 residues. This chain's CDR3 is CASSTRPSGGTDTQYF. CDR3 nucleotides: TGCGCCAGCAGCACCCGTCCGAGTGGGGGCACAGATACGCAGTATTTT.

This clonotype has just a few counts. In nucleotides, the CDR3 is TGCGCCAGCAGCTTGGACCCGGGACACGAAGGCGGCTACACCTTC. Its protein is CASSLDPGHEGGYTF. The genes are TRBV5-1 and TRBJ1-2, with D perhaps matching TRBD1 (6 bases). The CDR3 contains 15 residues. Per germline, CDR1 SGHRS and CDR2 YFSETQ. V was trimmed by 0 bases and J by 8 bases, leaving 17 bases between them.

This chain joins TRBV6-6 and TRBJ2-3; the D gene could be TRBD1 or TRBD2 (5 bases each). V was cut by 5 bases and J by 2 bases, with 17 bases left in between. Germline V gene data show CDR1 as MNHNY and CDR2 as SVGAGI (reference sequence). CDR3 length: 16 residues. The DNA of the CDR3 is TGTGCCAGCAGTGACCCTCCGGGGCCGGTCACAGATACGCAGTATTTT. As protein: CASSDPPGPVTDTQYF.

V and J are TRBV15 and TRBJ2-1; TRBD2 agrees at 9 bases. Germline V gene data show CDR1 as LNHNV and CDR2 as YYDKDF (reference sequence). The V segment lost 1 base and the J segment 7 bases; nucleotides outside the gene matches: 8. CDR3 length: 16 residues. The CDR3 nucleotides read TGTGCCACCAGCAGAGTTTTAGCGGGGGCGCTGAATGAGCAGTTCTTC. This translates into CATSRVLAGALNEQFF.

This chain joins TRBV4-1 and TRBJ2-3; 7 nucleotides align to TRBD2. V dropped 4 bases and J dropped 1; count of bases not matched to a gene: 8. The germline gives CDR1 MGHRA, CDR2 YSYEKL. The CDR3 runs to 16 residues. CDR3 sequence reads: CASSPGGRGGTDTQYF. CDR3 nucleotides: TGCGCCAGCAGCCCAGGCGGGAGAGGGGGCACAGATACGCAGTATTTT.

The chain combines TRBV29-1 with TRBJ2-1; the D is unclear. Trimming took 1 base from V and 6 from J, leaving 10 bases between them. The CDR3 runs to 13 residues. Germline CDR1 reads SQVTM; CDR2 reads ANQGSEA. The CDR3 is CSVEVRASNEQFF. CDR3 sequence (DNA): TGCAGCGTTGAAGTCCGGGCCTCCAATGAGCAGTTCTTC.

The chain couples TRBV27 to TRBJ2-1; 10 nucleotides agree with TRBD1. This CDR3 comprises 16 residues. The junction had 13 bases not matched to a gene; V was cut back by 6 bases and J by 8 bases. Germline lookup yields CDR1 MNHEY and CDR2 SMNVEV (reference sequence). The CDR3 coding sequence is TGTGCCAGCAGCACACCCGGGACAGGGGTTTGGGATGAGCAGTTCTTC. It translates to CASSTPGTGVWDEQFF.

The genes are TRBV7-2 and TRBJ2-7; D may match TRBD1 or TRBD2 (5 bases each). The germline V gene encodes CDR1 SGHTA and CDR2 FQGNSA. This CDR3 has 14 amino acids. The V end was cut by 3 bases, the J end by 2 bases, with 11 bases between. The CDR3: CASSFTGTTYEQYF. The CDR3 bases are TGTGCCAGCAGCTTCACCGGGACGACCTACGAGCAGTACTTC.

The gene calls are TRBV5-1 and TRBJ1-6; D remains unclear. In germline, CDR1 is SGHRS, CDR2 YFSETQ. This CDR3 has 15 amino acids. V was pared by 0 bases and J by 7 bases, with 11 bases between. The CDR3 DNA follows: TGCGCCAGCAGCTTGGTCGCATCGGGAAATTCACCCCTCCACTTT. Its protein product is CASSLVASGNSPLHF.

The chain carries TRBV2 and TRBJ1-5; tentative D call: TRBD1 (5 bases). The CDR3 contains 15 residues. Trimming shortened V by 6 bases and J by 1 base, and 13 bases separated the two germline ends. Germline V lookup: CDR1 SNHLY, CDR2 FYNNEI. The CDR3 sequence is CASSRTRESNQPQHF. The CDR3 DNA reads TGTGCCAGCAGCCGCACCAGGGAGAGCAATCAGCCCCAGCATTTT.

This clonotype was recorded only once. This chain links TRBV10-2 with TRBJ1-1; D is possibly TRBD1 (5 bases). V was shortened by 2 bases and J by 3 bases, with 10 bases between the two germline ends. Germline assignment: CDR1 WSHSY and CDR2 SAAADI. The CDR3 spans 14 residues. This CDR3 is CASSESRGYTEAFF. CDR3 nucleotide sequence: TGCGCCAGCAGTGAGAGTAGGGGATACACTGAAGCTTTCTTT.

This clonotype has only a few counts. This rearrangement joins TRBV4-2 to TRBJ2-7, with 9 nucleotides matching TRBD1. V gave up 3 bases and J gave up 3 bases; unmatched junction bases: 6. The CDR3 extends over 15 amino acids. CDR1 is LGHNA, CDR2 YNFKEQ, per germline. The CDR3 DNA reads TGTGCCAGCAGCCATGAGACAGGGGGGTACTACGAGCAGTACTTC. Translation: CASSHETGGYYEQYF.

CDR3 DNA sequence: TGCGCCAGCAGCCAGACAGGGGGCCTTGAGCAGTTCTTC. Translation: CASSQTGGLEQFF. The V call is TRBV4-3, the J call TRBJ2-1, with 10 nucleotides matching TRBD1. CDR1 and CDR2 (germline): LGHNA, YSLEER. The V and J ends lost 3 bases and 9 bases, in that order; junction bases with no gene match: 2. The CDR3 runs to 13 residues.

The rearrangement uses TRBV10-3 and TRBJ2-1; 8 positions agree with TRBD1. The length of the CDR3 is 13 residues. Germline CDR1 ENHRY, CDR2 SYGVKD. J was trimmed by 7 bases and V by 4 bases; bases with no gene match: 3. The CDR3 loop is CAISGTGQNEQFF. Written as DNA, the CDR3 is TGTGCCATCAGTGGGACAGGGCAGAATGAGCAGTTCTTC.

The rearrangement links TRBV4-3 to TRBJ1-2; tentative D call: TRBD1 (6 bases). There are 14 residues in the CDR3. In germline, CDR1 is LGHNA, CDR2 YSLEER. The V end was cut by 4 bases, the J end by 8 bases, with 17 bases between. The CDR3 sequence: CASSLKGDRLGYTF. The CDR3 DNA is TGCGCCAGCAGCCTCAAGGGGGACCGCCTCGGCTACACCTTC.

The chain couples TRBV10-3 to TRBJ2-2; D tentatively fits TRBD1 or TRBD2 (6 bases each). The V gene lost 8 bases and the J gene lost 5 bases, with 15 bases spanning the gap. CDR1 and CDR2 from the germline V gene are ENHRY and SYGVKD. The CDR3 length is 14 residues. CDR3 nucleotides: TGTGCCATCGGGGTTCCGGGGGCAACCGGGGAGCTGTTTTTT. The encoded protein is CAIGVPGATGELFF.

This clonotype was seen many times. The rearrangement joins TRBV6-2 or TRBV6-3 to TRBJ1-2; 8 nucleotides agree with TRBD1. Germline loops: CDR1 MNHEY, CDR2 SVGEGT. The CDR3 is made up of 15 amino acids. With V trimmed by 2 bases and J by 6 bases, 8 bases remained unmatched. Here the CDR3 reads CASSYRHGTGDGYTF. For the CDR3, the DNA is TGTGCCAGCAGTTACCGTCACGGGACAGGAGATGGCTACACCTTC.

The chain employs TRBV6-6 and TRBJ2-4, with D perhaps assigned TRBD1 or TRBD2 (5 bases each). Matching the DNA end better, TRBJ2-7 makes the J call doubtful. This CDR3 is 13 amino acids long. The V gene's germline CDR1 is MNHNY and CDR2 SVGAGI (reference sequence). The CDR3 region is CASSPTWGYEQYF. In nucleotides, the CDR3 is TGTGCCAGCAGCCCCACCTGGGGGTACGAGCAGTACTTC.

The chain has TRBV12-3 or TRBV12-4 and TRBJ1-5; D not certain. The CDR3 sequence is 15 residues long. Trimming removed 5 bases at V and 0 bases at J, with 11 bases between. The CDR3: CASSPLRDSNQPQHF. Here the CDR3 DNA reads TGTGCCAGCAGTCCACTGCGAGATAGCAATCAGCCCCAGCATTTT.

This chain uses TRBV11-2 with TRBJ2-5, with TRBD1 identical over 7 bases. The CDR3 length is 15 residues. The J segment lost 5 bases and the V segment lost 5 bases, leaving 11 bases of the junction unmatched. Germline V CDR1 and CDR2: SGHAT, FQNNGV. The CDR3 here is CASSLRQGVWETQYF. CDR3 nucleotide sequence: TGTGCCAGCAGCCTACGACAGGGAGTGTGGGAGACCCAGTACTTC.